These 15 T cell receptor beta chains share one sample of origin, sequenced in a study of blood T cell repertoires in COVID-19 (dated by TCRdb to 2018 to 2021). The library was generated by the immunoSEQ multiplex PCR assay. The table was pulled from immuneACCESS by TCRdb, which kept in-frame rearrangements only. Such tables lose some clones; where checked, under half of the loss comes from unresolved V genes, and the rest has no known cause. Within this sample are just over 250,000 clones, with about 88% of them counted one time only. Jointly, the top ten make up approximately 4% of the sample. The specimen sequenced was peripheral blood. Every receptor here comes from a man between 60 and 75 years old who had recovered from COVID-19.

The V call is TRBV2, the J call TRBJ1-5, with D perhaps matching TRBD1 (6 bases). V was shortened by 4 bases and J by 5 bases, with 9 bases between the two germline ends. The CDR3 covers 13 residues. The germline gives CDR1 SNHLY, CDR2 FYNNEI. CDR3 loop: CASSVAGDQPQHF. As DNA, the CDR3 is TGTGCCAGCAGTGTCGCAGGGGATCAGCCCCAGCATTTT.

The V call is TRBV11-2, the J call TRBJ1-2, with 8 positions matching TRBD1. J lost 2 bases, V lost 3 bases, and 5 bases had no gene match. In germline, CDR1 is SGHAT, CDR2 FQNNGV. CDR3 length equals 15 residues. The CDR3 loop is CASSFRTGPNYGYTF. In DNA form, the CDR3 reads TGTGCCAGCAGCTTTCGGACAGGGCCGAACTATGGCTACACCTTC. Looking up the rest from reference TRBV11-2 and TRBJ1-2 gives the full variable domain: EAGVAQSPRYKIIEKRQSVAFWCNPISGHATLYWYQQILGQGPKLLIQFQNNGVVDDSQLPKDRFSAERLKGVDSTLKIQPAKLEDSAVYLCASSFRTGPNYGYTFGSGTRLTVV.

The V gene is TRBV18, the J gene TRBJ2-1, with TRBD2 matching over 12 bases. CDR1 and CDR2 (germline): KGHSH, LQKENI. CDR3 size: 15 residues. V shed 3 bases, J shed 5 bases, and the junction held 2 bases outside the gene matches. CDR3 sequence reads: CASSPRTSGDNEQFF. CDR3 DNA sequence: TGTGCCAGCTCACCTAGGACTAGCGGGGACAATGAGCAGTTCTTC.

The gene calls are TRBV27 and TRBJ2-6; D possibly corresponds to TRBD2 (6 bases). V lost 5 bases to trimming and J lost 5 bases, with 19 bases between them. CDR1 and CDR2 (germline): MNHEY, SMNVEV (reference sequence). CDR3 length: 17 amino acids. CDR3 nucleotide sequence: TGTGCCAGCAGTCCAAGGGCGGAGGGACGTTGGGCCAACGTCCTGACTTTC. This gives the protein CASSPRAEGRWANVLTF.

The chain couples TRBV7-2 to TRBJ1-2; 7 bases align to TRBD1. J lost 0 bases, V lost 5 bases, and 9 bases had no gene match. The V gene's germline CDR1 is SGHTA and CDR2 FQGNSA. The CDR3 is 16 amino acids. The CDR3 protein is CASSSIWTGTNYGYTF. The CDR3 DNA sequence: TGTGCCAGCAGCAGTATCTGGACAGGAACTAACTATGGCTACACCTTC.

CDR3 sequence (DNA): TGTGCTTGCGGGGGCGCGAGTCAGCCCCAGCATTTT. This codes for CACGGASQPQHF. V usage is TRBV6-5 and J usage is TRBJ1-5; possible D gene TRBD1, 6 bases. This CDR3 is built from 12 residues. Germline V gene data show CDR1 as MNHEY and CDR2 as SVGAGI.

This rearrangement joins TRBV7-9 to TRBJ2-3; D possibly corresponds to TRBD2 (7 bases). This CDR3 has 15 amino acids. The V end was cut by 5 bases, the J end by 4 bases, with 16 bases between. Germline V CDR1 and CDR2: SEHNR, FQNEAQ (reference sequence). This chain's CDR3 is CASSPFRGASDTQYF. The CDR3 bases are TGTGCCAGCAGCCCCTTTCGGGGGGCCTCAGATACGCAGTATTTT.

The V and J genes are TRBV4-2 and TRBJ1-2, with D possibly TRBD1 on 5 matching bases. V was clipped by 0 bases and J by 6 bases, with 17 bases between them. Germline V gene lookup returns CDR1 LGHNA and CDR2 YNFKEQ. The CDR3 covers 16 residues. This CDR3 is CASSQDGNPQGDGYTF. The CDR3 DNA is TGTGCCAGCAGCCAAGATGGCAACCCTCAAGGGGATGGCTACACCTTC.

The gene calls are TRBV3-1 (or the pseudogene TRBV3-2) and TRBJ1-5, with TRBD1 identical over 7 bases. The trim removed 4 bases at V and 6 bases at J, leaving 3 bases unmatched. CDR1 is LGHDT and CDR2 is YNNKEL in the germline V gene (reference sequence). The CDR3 loop spans 13 amino acids. CDR3 region: CASSLRQGQPQHF. For the CDR3, the DNA is TGTGCCAGCAGCCTAAGACAGGGTCAGCCCCAGCATTTT.

This clone has only one observation. The rearrangement uses TRBV7-9 and TRBJ2-7; 9 bases align to TRBD2. CDR3 length equals 14 residues. Trimming took 3 bases from V and 2 from J; bases not matched to a gene: 2. From germline, CDR1 is SEHNR and CDR2 FQNEAQ (reference sequence). The CDR3 nucleotides read TGTGCCAGCAGCTTTGGCGGGGGGGCCTACGAGCAGTACTTC. It encodes CASSFGGGAYEQYF.

The chain has TRBV7-9 and TRBJ1-2, with D unclear. Germline values: CDR1 SEHNR, CDR2 FQNEAQ (reference sequence). V was trimmed by 5 bases and J by 8 bases, leaving 15 bases between them. This CDR3 has 13 amino acids. CDR3 in amino acids: CASSPIRGLGYTF. The CDR3 bases are TGTGCCAGCAGCCCCATTCGGGGATTGGGCTACACCTTC. The full variable domain, completed using reference TRBV7-9 and TRBJ1-2, is DTGVSQNPRHKITKRGQNVTFRCDPISEHNRLYWYRQTLGQGPEFLTYFQNEAQLEKSRLLSDRFSAERPKGSFSTLEIQRTEQGDSAMYLCASSPIRGLGYTFGSGTRLTVV.

The genes are TRBV5-1 and TRBJ2-7; 12 bases fit TRBD1. Germline lookup yields CDR1 SGHRS and CDR2 YFSETQ. CDR3 length equals 15 residues. V shed 4 bases, J shed 5 bases, and the junction held 7 bases outside the gene matches. CDR3 residues: CASSPGTGGYDEQYF. The CDR3 bases are TGCGCCAGCAGCCCCGGGACAGGGGGCTACGACGAGCAGTACTTC.

The sample holds one count of this clone. The V call is TRBV29-1, the J call TRBJ2-5; no reliable D call. The CDR3 extends over 12 amino acids. V lost 4 bases to trimming and J lost 1 base, with 7 bases between them. The germline V gene encodes CDR1 SQVTM and CDR2 ANQGSEA. The CDR3: CSVGHGQETQYF. The DNA of the CDR3 is TGCAGCGTTGGTCACGGCCAAGAGACCCAGTACTTC.

This clone has a single count. The rearrangement joins TRBV5-6 to TRBJ1-2; no clear D gene. There are 14 residues in the CDR3. V lost 2 bases and J 0 bases, leaving 8 bases between the germline ends. Germline lookup yields CDR1 SGHDT and CDR2 YYEEEE. The CDR3 sequence: CASSFGQANYGYTF. Here the CDR3 DNA reads TGTGCCAGCAGCTTTGGGCAGGCTAACTATGGCTACACCTTC.

The V and J genes are TRBV2 and TRBJ2-1; TRBD2 matches 9 bases. Germline V gene data show CDR1 as SNHLY and CDR2 as FYNNEI. V shed 7 bases, J shed 15 bases, and the junction held 7 bases outside the gene matches. The CDR3 spans 11 residues. The CDR3 DNA follows: TGTGCCAGCACCACCGGACTAGCGTTGTTCTTC. It yields the protein CASTTGLALFF.